This paragraph reports one T cell receptor beta chain. Extracted RNA was reverse transcribed, and the resulting cDNA served as sequencing template. Sequencing was performed with immunoSEQ multiplex PCR; in TCRdb, only in-frame clones are kept and a portion is missing. The sample lists about 180,000 clones; roughly 53% were seen once. This entry comes from a study of CD8+ T cells in alopecia areata. The treatment here: oral pan-JAK inhibitor, 5-10 mg twice daily. This TCR was recovered from a human donor with alopecia areata. The material was CD8+ T cells sorted from blood, obtained at week 24, from a patient treated with tofacitinib.

CDR3 sequence (DNA): TGCGCCAGCAGTGAGTCAAGGGTTGGTCAGCCCCAGCATTTT. It codes for CASSESRVGQPQHF. This chain links TRBV10-2 with TRBJ1-5; D is ambiguous. Between the trimmed V and J ends, which lost 0 bases and 6 bases, there was a span of 9 bases. From germline, CDR1 is WSHSY and CDR2 SAAADI. CDR3 size: 14 residues.